This T cell receptor beta chain comes out of a study of blood T cell repertoires in COVID-19. The wider study: Acute and convalescent COVID-19 specimens originated in the United States, Italy and Spain. The cDNA or gDNA used as material had been derived from T cells, B-cell-depleted T cells, or PBMCs.

CDR3 length equals 17 residues. The trim removed 2 bases at V and 4 bases at J, leaving 11 bases unmatched. Germline CDR1 MDHEN, CDR2 SYDVKM. In the original workflow: Using reference gene primer amplification, nucleated cell counts were estimated. The method was immunoSEQ multiplex PCR; TCRdb's version includes in-frame clones alone and lacks a portion of them. V, J and clone size are taken as reported in that table, and D and trimming were inferred from the DNA itself. The data show tens of thousands of clones, roughly 90% seen once. The rearrangement joins TRBV28 to TRBJ1-1; TRBD1 matches 9 bases. The receptor was derived from a woman between 50 and 59 years old with acute or convalescent COVID-19. Sequencing was performed on peripheral blood. CDR3 nucleotide sequence: TGTGCCAGCAGTTTAAAGGTATTGGGACAGGGAGGCACTGAAGCTTTCTTT. Protein: CASSLKVLGQGGTEAFF.